The 23 T cell receptor beta chains below all came from one sample that was sequenced in a study of T-cell reconstitution after alpha-beta-depleted transplantation in children. Unique molecular identifiers featured in how the TCRbeta library was prepared. MiXCR, run by TCRdb on the PCR reads, gives a single entry per CDR3 protein. The table lists almost 600,000 distinct CDR3 sequences, over 25% of them singletons. The source was PBMCs, collected before TCRalphabeta/CD19-depleted stem cell transplant. The receptors come from a boy under two years old with Wiskott-Aldrich syndrome, due to receive a stem cell transplant.

This chain uses TRBV19 with TRBJ1-1, with 7 nucleotides matching TRBD1. Germline V gene sequence: CDR1 LNHDA, CDR2 SQIVND (reference sequence). This CDR3 comprises 13 residues. CDR3 sequence reads: CAAKQGWNTEAFF. The CDR3 bases are TGTGCGGCAAAACAGGGGTGGAACACTGAAGCTTTCTTT.

This chain links TRBV18 with TRBJ1-3; D is undetermined. Germline CDR1 KGHSH, CDR2 LQKENI. Trimming pared 3 bases from V and 2 bases from J, leaving 14 bases between. This CDR3 has 16 amino acids. Written as DNA, the CDR3 is TGTGCCAGCTCACCCTTGTTATCAAGTCCTGGAAACACCATATATTTT. As protein: CASSPLLSSPGNTIYF.

The V and J genes are TRBV20-1 and TRBJ1-6; the match to TRBD1 covers 8 bases. The germline V gene encodes CDR1 DFQATT and CDR2 SNEGSKA (reference sequence). V lost 3 bases to trimming and J lost 10 bases; unmatched junction nucleotides: 5. CDR3 size: 13 residues. CDR3 DNA sequence: TGCAGTGCTAGGGTACAGGGGGACTCACCCCTCCACTTT. Translating gives CSARVQGDSPLHF.

This clonotype appeared a few times. The rearrangement links TRBV20-1 to TRBJ2-7, with D perhaps matching TRBD1 (8 bases). Trimming took off 6 bases at V and 7 bases at J, with 19 bases between the two ends. The CDR3 is 13 residues long. Germline-derived CDR1 and CDR2 are DFQATT and SNEGSKA (reference sequence). CDR3 sequence (DNA): TGCAGTGCCAGCGGGACAGGATTAAGTGAGCAGTACTTC. Its translation: CSASGTGLSEQYF.

The chain joins TRBV7-9 to TRBJ1-2; the D is unclear. V was pared by 3 bases and J by 3 bases, with 11 bases between. Germline CDR1 SEHNR, CDR2 FQNEAQ (reference sequence). The CDR3 covers 14 residues. The CDR3 DNA follows: TGTGCCAGCAGCTTCGCACAGCTGGACTATGGCTACACCTTC. Translation: CASSFAQLDYGYTF.

The chain's CDR3 is CASSLSSGTTAGELFF. As DNA, the CDR3 is TGTGCCAGCAGTTTATCCAGCGGGACGACGGCCGGGGAGCTGTTTTTT. V gene TRBV27 combines with J gene TRBJ2-2, with 7 bases matching TRBD2. The CDR3 consists of 16 residues. The germline gives CDR1 MNHEY, CDR2 SMNVEV (reference sequence). J lost 6 bases, V lost 0 bases, and 7 bases had no gene match.

This clonotype has more than one count but fewer than ten. The chain recombines TRBV29-1 with TRBJ1-1, with D perhaps TRBD1 (6 bases). Germline values: CDR1 SQVTM, CDR2 ANQGSEA. V was trimmed by 7 bases and J by 0 bases, leaving 12 bases between them. The CDR3 has 13 amino acids. CDR3: CSGQRDMNTEAFF. The DNA of the CDR3 is TGCAGCGGTCAGAGGGACATGAACACTGAAGCTTTCTTT.

This clonotype has a handful of counts. The CDR3 bases are TGTGCCAGCAGTTTACTAGCGGGGGTGCAGTACTTC. The encoded protein is CASSLLAGVQYF. The J gene is TRBJ2-7, the V gene TRBV27; 10 bases align to TRBD2. The V and J ends lost 2 bases and 9 bases, in that order; junction bases with no gene match: 1. The CDR3 has 12 residues. The germline gives CDR1 MNHEY, CDR2 SMNVEV (reference sequence).

This clonotype was found a few times. This chain links TRBV10-3 with TRBJ2-6, with 13 bases lining up with TRBD2. Germline V gene sequence: CDR1 ENHRY, CDR2 SYGVKD. V was pared by 4 bases and J by 4 bases, with 4 bases of the junction left unmatched. The CDR3 runs 17 residues. CDR3 nucleotides: TGTGCCATCAGTGGTACTAGCGGGAGGGCCGGGGCCAACGTCCTGACTTTC. This codes for CAISGTSGRAGANVLTF.

J is TRBJ1-2 and V is TRBV15; possibly TRBD1 for D (6 bases). This CDR3 region has 16 residues. Trimming pared 1 base from V and 7 bases from J, leaving 19 bases between. The germline gives CDR1 LNHNV, CDR2 YYDKDF (reference sequence). CDR3 nucleotides: TGTGCCACCAGCAGAGTATACGGCAGGGGAGAGAGTGGCTACACCTTC. It encodes CATSRVYGRGESGYTF.

This clonotype was recorded at least ten times. At one end, the junction sequence differs from germline, possibly due to a read error. This chain connects TRBV12-3 or TRBV12-4 to TRBJ2-1, with 11 positions matching TRBD2. This CDR3 has 15 amino acids. The CDR3 region is CASSLGTSGSNEQFF. In DNA, the CDR3 is TGTGCCAGCAGCTTAGGCACTAGCGGGAGCAATGAGCAGTTCTTC.

The chain links TRBV12-3 or TRBV12-4 to TRBJ1-2, with 7 bases that match TRBD1. CDR3 size: 11 residues. The J segment lost 8 bases and the V segment lost 6 bases, leaving 3 bases of the junction unmatched. The CDR3 loop reads CASRHRGGYTF. CDR3 nucleotides: TGTGCCAGCAGACACAGGGGAGGCTACACCTTC.

This clonotype turned up a few times. This chain links TRBV7-9 with TRBJ2-7; maybe TRBD2 (6 bases). Trimming took off 5 bases at V and 4 bases at J, with 12 bases between the two ends. CDR3 length: 13 residues. Germline V gene lookup returns CDR1 SEHNR and CDR2 FQNEAQ (reference sequence). The CDR3 sequence: CASSPREFYEQYF. CDR3 DNA sequence: TGTGCCAGCAGCCCCCGGGAGTTTTACGAGCAGTACTTC.

The sample holds many counts of this clonotype. The chain recombines TRBV7-3 with TRBJ2-4, with unresolved D. Trimming shortened V by 5 bases and J by 8 bases, and 13 bases separated the two germline ends. This CDR3 is 13 amino acids long. The V gene's germline CDR1 is SGHTA and CDR2 FQGTGA. The CDR3 here is CASSPKPGDIQYF. The DNA for the CDR3 is TGTGCCAGCAGCCCTAAGCCTGGGGACATTCAGTACTTC.

The V gene is TRBV12-3 or TRBV12-4, the J gene TRBJ2-1; perhaps TRBD2 as D (5 bases). Trimming pared 6 bases from V and 4 bases from J, leaving 10 bases between. The CDR3 totals 13 residues. This chain's CDR3 is CASSTRRYNEQFF. The CDR3 region has the DNA TGTGCCAGCAGCACCCGGAGGTACAATGAGCAGTTCTTC.

This clonotype occurred a few times. The chain combines TRBV28 with TRBJ2-7; 9 bases align to TRBD1. Germline V gives CDR1 MDHEN, CDR2 SYDVKM. The CDR3 totals 14 residues. V shed 4 bases and J 4 bases; nucleotides not matched to a gene: 5. The CDR3: CASSSGQGWYEQYF. The CDR3 coding sequence is TGTGCCAGCAGTTCAGGACAGGGGTGGTACGAGCAGTACTTC.

This clonotype was seen more than once but under ten times. CDR3 sequence: CSVWGLAVNEQFF. The CDR3 DNA sequence: TGCAGCGTTTGGGGACTAGCGGTCAATGAGCAGTTCTTC. The genes are TRBV29-1 and TRBJ2-1; TRBD2 agrees at 11 bases. The germline CDR1 and CDR2 sequences are SQVTM and ANQGSEA. The CDR3 has 13 residues. The trim removed 5 bases at V and 6 bases at J, leaving 3 bases unmatched.

In this sample, this clonotype turned up a few times. V usage is TRBV28 and J usage is TRBJ2-1; D is undetermined. Germline CDR1 and CDR2: MDHEN and SYDVKM. Trimming took 2 bases from V and 15 from J, leaving 11 bases between them. The CDR3 consists of 11 residues. The CDR3 spells CASSLAEGWFF. The CDR3 DNA follows: TGTGCCAGCAGTTTAGCGGAAGGGTGGTTCTTC.

The chain uses TRBV5-1 and TRBJ2-1; tentatively, D is TRBD1 or TRBD2 (5 bases each). Germline V gene sequence: CDR1 SGHRS, CDR2 YFSETQ. Trimming removed 3 bases at V and 6 bases at J, with 19 bases between. The CDR3 length is 16 residues. The CDR3 sequence is CASSYLWGKIGNEQFF. In DNA form, the CDR3 reads TGCGCCAGCAGCTACCTTTGGGGGAAGATAGGCAATGAGCAGTTCTTC. The complete variable domain, with remaining parts taken from reference TRBV5-1 and TRBJ2-1, reads KAGVTQTPRYLIKTRGQQVTLSCSPISGHRSVSWYQQTPGQGLQFLFEYFSETQRNKGNFPGRFSGRQFSNSRSEMNVSTLELGDSALYLCASSYLWGKIGNEQFFGPGTRLTVL.

The chain has TRBV18 and TRBJ2-7; D is unresolved. The CDR3 runs 15 residues. Per the germline V gene, CDR1 is KGHSH and CDR2 is LQKENI. V was shortened by 5 bases and J by 0 bases, with 14 bases between the two germline ends. This CDR3 reads CASSIGPYLSYEQYF. In DNA, the CDR3 is TGTGCCAGCTCAATCGGGCCTTACCTCTCCTACGAGCAGTACTTC. The full variable domain, rest sourced from reference TRBV18 and TRBJ2-7, is NAGVMQNPRHLVRRRGQEARLRCSPMKGHSHVYWYRQLPEEGLKFMVYLQKENIIDESGMPKERFSAEFPKEGPSILRIQQVVRGDSAAYFCASSIGPYLSYEQYFGPGTRLTVT.

This clonotype was counted many times. The J gene is TRBJ2-7, the V gene TRBV5-1; maybe TRBD2 (5 bases). Germline V gene lookup returns CDR1 SGHRS and CDR2 YFSETQ. Deletions cut 4 bases from V and 2 bases from J, with 10 bases between. The CDR3 covers 13 residues. Here the CDR3 DNA reads TGCGCCAGCAGCGTCCGGGATCCCTACGAGCAGTACTTC. This translates into CASSVRDPYEQYF.

The rearrangement links TRBV7-9 to TRBJ1-1; no firm D call. Trimming left V 5 bases short and J 6 bases short, with 10 bases between. Germline lookup yields CDR1 SEHNR and CDR2 FQNEAQ (reference sequence). The CDR3 loop spans 12 amino acids. The CDR3 region is CASSVSIAEAFF. CDR3 in DNA: TGTGCCAGCAGCGTGTCGATCGCTGAAGCTTTCTTT.

The chain couples TRBV20-1 to TRBJ2-1; TRBD2 aligns across 14 bases. CDR1 and CDR2 from the germline V gene are DFQATT and SNEGSKA (reference sequence). The CDR3 covers 14 residues. V lost 5 bases to trimming and J lost 16 bases; unmatched junction nucleotides: 13. For the CDR3, the DNA is TGCAGTGCTGTCTCCGGGACTAGCGGGAGCCGGGGATTCTTC. Residues: CSAVSGTSGSRGFF.